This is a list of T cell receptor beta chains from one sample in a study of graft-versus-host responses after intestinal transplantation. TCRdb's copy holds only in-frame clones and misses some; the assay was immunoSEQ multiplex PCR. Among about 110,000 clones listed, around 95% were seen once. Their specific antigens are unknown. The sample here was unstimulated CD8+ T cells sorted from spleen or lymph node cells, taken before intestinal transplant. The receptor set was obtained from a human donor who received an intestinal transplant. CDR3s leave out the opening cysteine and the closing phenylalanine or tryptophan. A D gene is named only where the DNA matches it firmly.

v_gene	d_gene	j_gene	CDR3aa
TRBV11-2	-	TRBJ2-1	ASSSGTLNEQF
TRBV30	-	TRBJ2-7	AWTEAYEQY
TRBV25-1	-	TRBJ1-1	ASSESEGFTEAF
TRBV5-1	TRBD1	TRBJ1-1	ASSSRTGHTEAF
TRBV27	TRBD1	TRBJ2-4	ASSDGTGNTAKNIQY
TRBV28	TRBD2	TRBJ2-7	ASRIRGMRGRYEQY
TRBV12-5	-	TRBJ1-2	ASGLPTAGPPL
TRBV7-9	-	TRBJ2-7	ASSFTLRSLSYEQY
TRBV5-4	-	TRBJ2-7	ASSLARTDYSYEQY
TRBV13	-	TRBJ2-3	ASSLGNSPYTQY
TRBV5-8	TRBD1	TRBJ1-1	ASSLGLTGGELNTEAF
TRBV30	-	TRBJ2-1	AWAHLYNEQF
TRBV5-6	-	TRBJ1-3	ASSPWGGNTIY
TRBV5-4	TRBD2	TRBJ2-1	ASSLAGERNEQF
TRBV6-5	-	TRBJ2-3	ASSYSGRDTDTQY
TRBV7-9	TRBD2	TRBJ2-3	ASSLGLAGADTQY
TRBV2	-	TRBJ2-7	ASSQGPVPGQY
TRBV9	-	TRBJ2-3	ASSVPSEGGPTDTQY
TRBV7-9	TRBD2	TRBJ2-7	ASSSGLVDEQY
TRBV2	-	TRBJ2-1	ASRKRDKNEQF
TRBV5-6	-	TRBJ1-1	ASSWTGGTEAF
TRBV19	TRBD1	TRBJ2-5	ASSNRGETQY
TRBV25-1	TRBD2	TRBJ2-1	ASSERTSGRAKDEQF
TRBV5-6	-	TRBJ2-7	ASSFWGSYEQY
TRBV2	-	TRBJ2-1	ASSEVRVVSPYNEQF
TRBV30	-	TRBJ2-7	AWNIVTYEQY
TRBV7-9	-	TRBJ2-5	ASSLGGERVQY
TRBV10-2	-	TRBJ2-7	ASSWEYYEQY
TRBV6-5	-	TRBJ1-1	ASSLLNTEAF
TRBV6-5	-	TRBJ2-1	ASSLNNEQF
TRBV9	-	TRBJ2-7	ASSHPRTRGGTYEQY
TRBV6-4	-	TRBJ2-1	ASSEQVGYEQF
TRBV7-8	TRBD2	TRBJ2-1	ASSPSATSGIVNEQF
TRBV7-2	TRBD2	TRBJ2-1	ASNILAGGNEQF
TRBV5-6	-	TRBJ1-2	ASSPRGYGYT
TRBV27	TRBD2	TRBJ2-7	ASSFALPAGGYEQY
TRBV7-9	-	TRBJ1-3	ASSLVGGNTIY
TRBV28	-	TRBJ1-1	ASTSPVNTEAF
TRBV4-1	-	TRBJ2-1	ASSLSSVPLFVNEQF
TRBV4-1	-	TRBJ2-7	ASSPVGHQSDYEQY
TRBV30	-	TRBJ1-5	AWSEGQGNQPQH
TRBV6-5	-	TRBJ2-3	ASTPSGGTDTQY
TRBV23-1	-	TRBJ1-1	ASLGLGVVNTEAF
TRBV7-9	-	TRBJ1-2	ASSLGDFYGYT
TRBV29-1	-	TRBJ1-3	SVEDLDQNGSGNTIY
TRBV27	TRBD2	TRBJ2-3	ASSLKGLAGDPY